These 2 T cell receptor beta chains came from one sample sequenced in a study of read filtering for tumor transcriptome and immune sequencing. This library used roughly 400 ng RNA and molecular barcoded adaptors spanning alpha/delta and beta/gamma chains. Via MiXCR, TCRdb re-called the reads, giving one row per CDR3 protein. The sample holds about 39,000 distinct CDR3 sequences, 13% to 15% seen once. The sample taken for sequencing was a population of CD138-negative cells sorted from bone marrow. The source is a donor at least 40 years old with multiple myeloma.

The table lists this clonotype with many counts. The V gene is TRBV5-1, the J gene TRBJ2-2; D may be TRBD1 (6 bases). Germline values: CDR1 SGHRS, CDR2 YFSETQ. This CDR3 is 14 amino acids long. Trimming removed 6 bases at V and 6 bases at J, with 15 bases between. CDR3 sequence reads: CASTVQGRAGELFF. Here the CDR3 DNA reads TGCGCCAGCACTGTACAGGGTCGGGCCGGGGAGCTGTTTTTT. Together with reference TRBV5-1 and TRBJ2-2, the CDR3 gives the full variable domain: KAGVTQTPRYLIKTRGQQVTLSCSPISGHRSVSWYQQTPGQGLQFLFEYFSETQRNKGNFPGRFSGRQFSNSRSEMNVSTLELGDSALYLCASTVQGRAGELFFGEGSRLTVL.

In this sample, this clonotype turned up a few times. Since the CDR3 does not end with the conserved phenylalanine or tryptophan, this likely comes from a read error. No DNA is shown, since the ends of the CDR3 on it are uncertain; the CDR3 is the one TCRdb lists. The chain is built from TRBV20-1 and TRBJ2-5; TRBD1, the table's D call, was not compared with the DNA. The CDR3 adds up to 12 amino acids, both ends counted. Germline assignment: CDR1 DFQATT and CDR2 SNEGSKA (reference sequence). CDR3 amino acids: CSASLGGETQCL.